This entry describes one T cell receptor (beta chain). This entry comes from a study of blood T cell repertoires in COVID-19. Sequencing used immunoSEQ multiplex PCR; TCRdb keeps in-frame clones, though not all of them. The sample contains under 200,000 clones, approximately 79% of which appear only once. The trim removed 3 bases at V and 6 bases at J, leaving 12 bases unmatched. Germline lookup yields CDR1 GTSNPN and CDR2 SVGIG (reference sequence). The CDR3 has 15 residues. This clonotype was obtained from a man in his sixties with active or convalescent COVID-19. The chain is built from TRBV30 and TRBJ2-7, with TRBD1 matching 9 bases. The sequenced material came from peripheral blood. The CDR3 is CAWRPLGQGLGEQYF. The CDR3 coding sequence is TGTGCCTGGAGGCCACTGGGACAGGGATTAGGCGAGCAGTACTTC.